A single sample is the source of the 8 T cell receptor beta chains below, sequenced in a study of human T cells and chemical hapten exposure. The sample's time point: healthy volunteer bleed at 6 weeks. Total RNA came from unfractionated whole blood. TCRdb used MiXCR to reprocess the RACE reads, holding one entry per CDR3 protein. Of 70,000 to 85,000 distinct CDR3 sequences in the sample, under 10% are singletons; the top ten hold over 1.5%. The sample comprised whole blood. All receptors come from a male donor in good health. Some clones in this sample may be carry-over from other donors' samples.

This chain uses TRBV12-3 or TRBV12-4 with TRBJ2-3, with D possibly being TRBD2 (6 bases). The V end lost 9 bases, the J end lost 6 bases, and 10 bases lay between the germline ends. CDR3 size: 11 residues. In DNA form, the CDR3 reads TGTGCCAGTACACGGGGGGATACGCAGTATTTT. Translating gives CASTRGDTQYF.

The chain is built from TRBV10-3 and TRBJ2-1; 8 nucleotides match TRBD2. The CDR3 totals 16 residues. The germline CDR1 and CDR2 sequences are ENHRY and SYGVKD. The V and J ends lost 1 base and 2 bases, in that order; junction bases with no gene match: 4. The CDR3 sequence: CAISEYPSGPYNEQFF. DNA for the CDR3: TGTGCCATCAGTGAGTATCCTAGCGGGCCCTACAATGAGCAGTTCTTC.

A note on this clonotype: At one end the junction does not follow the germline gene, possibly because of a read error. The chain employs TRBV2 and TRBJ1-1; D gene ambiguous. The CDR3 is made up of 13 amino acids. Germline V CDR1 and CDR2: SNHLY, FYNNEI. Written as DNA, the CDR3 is TGTGCCAGCAGTGGGACGGTGAACACTGAAGATTTCTTT. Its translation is CASSGTVNTEDFF.

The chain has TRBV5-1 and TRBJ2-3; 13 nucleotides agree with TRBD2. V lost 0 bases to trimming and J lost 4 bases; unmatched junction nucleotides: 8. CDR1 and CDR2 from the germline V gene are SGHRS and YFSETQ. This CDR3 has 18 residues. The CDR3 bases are TGCGCCAGCAGCTTGGCCGGATTACTAGCGGGAGGGCCAGATACGCAGTATTTT. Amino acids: CASSLAGLLAGGPDTQYF.

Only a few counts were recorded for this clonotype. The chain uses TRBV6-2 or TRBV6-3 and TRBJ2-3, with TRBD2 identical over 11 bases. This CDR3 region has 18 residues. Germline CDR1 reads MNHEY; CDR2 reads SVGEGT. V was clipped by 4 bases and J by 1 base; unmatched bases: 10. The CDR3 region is CASSSLAGGRTRTDTQYF. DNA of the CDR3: TGTGCCAGCAGTTCCCTAGCGGGGGGACGTACCCGCACAGATACGCAGTATTTT.

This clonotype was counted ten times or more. The CDR3 reads CASSFRLAGGNTGELFF. As DNA, the CDR3 is TGTGCCAGCAGTTTTCGACTAGCGGGAGGGAACACCGGGGAGCTGTTTTTT. This chain joins TRBV27 and TRBJ2-2, with 13 bases identical to TRBD2. The V gene end was trimmed by 3 bases and the J gene end by 1 base; junction bases not matched to a gene: 2. CDR1 and CDR2 (germline): MNHEY, SMNVEV (reference sequence). The CDR3 is made up of 17 amino acids.

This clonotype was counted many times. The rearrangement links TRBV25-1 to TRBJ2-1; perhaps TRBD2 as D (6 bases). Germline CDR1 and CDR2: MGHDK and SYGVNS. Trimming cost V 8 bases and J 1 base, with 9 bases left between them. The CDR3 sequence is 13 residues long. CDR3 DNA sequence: TGTGCCAGCGGGGGACTTTCCTACAATGAGCAGTTCTTC. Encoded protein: CASGGLSYNEQFF.

The CDR3 coding sequence is TGTGCCAGCAGCTACGGCTACACTGAAGCTTTCTTT. Its protein is CASSYGYTEAFF. The chain carries TRBV6-2 or TRBV6-3 and TRBJ1-1; D not certain. Looked up from germline, CDR1 is MNHEY and CDR2 is SVGEGT. The V end lost 6 bases, the J end lost 3 bases, and 8 bases lay between the germline ends. The CDR3 runs to 12 residues.